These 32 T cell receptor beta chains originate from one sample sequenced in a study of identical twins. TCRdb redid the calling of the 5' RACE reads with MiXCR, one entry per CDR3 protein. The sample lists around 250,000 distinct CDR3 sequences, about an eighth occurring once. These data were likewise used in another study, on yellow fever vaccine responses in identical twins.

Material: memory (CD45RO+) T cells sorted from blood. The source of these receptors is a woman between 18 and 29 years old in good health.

CDR3: CASSNSLWQGNTGELFF. The DNA for the CDR3 is TGTGCCAGCAGCAATTCGCTCTGGCAGGGGAACACCGGGGAGCTGTTTTTT. The genes are TRBV21-1 and TRBJ2-2; the table's D gene call, TRBD1, was not cross checked with the DNA. TRBV21-1 is a pseudogene locus. The length of the CDR3 is 17 residues.

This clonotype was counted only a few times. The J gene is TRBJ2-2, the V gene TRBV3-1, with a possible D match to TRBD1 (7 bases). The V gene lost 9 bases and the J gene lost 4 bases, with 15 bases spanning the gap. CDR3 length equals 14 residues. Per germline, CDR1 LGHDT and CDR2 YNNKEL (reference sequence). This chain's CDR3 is CASGGRGATGELFF. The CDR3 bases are TGTGCCAGTGGGGGCAGGGGGGCCACCGGGGAGCTGTTTTTT.

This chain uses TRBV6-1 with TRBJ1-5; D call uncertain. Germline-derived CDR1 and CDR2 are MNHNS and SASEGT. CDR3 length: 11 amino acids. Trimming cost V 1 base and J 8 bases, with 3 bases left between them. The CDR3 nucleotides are TGTGCCAGCAGTGAAGAGGAGCCCCAGCATTTT. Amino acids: CASSEEEPQHF.

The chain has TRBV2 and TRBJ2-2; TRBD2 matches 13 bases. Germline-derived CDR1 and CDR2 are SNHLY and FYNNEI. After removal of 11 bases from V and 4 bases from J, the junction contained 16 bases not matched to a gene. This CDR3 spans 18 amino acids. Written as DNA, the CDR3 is TGTGCCTTCTGTTCCCGAGGACTAGCGGGAGTCGCCACCGGGGAGCTGTTTTTT. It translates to CAFCSRGLAGVATGELFF.

CDR3 loop: CSATGRSTDTQYF. Here the CDR3 DNA reads TGCAGTGCCACAGGGAGAAGTACAGATACGCAGTATTTT. V gene TRBV20-1 combines with J gene TRBJ2-3; possible D gene TRBD1, 6 bases. CDR3 length equals 13 residues. Per germline, CDR1 DFQATT and CDR2 SNEGSKA (reference sequence). The ends were cut back, 6 bases at V and 3 bases at J, with 13 bases in the middle.

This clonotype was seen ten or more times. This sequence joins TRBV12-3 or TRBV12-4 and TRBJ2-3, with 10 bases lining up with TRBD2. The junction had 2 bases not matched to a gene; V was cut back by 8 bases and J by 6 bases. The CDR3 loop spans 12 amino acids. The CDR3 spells CASLLAGDTQYF. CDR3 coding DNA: TGTGCCAGCCTACTAGCGGGGGATACGCAGTATTTT.

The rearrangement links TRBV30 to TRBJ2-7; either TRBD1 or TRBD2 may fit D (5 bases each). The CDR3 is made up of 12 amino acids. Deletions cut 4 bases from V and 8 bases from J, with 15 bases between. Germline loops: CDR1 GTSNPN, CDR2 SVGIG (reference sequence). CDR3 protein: CAWMVQQGQQYF. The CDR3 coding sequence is TGTGCCTGGATGGTCCAGCAGGGACAGCAGTACTTC.

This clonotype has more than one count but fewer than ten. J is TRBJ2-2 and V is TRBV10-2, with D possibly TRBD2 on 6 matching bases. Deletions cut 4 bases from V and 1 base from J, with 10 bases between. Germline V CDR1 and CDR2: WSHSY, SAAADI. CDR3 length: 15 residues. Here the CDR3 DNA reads TGCGCCAGCAGTGGTGGAGGGTGGAACACCGGGGAGCTGTTTTTT. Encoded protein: CASSGGGWNTGELFF.

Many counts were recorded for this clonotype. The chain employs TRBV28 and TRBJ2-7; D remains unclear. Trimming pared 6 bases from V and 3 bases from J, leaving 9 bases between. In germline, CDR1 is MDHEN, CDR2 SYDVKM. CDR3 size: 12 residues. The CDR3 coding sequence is TGTGCCAGCAGCGGACGGCTCTACGAGCAGTACTTC. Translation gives CASSGRLYEQYF.

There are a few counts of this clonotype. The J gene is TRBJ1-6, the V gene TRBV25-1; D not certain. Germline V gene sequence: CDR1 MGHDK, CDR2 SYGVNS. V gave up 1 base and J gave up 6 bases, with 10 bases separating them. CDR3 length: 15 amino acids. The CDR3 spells CASSESKLGNSPLHF. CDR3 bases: TGTGCCAGCAGTGAATCGAAGCTCGGTAATTCACCCCTCCACTTT. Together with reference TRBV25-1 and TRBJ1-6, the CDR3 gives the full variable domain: EADIYQTPRYLVIGTGKKITLECSQTMGHDKMYWYQQDPGMELHLIHYSYGVNSTEKGDLSSESTVSRIRTEHFPLTLESARPSHTSQYLCASSESKLGNSPLHFGNGTRLTVT.

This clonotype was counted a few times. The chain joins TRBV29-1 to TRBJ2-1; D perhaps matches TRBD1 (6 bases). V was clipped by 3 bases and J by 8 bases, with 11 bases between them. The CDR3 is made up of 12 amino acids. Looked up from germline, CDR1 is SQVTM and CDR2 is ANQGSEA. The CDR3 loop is CSVDLGADEQFF. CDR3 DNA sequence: TGCAGCGTTGATTTGGGGGCTGATGAGCAGTTCTTC.

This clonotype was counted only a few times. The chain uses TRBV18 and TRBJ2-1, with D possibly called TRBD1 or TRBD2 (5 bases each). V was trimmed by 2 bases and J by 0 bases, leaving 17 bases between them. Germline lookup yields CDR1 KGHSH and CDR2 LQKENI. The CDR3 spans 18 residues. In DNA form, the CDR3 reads TGTGCCAGCTCACCAATCCCCCCTCCAGGGAGCTCCTACAATGAGCAGTTCTTC. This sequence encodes CASSPIPPPGSSYNEQFF.

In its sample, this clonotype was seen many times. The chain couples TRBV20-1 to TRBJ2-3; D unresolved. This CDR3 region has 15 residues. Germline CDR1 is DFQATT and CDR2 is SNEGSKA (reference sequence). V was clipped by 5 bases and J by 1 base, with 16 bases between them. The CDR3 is CSAVSPTGRTDTQYF. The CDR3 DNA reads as TGCAGTGCTGTATCACCGACTGGTCGCACAGATACGCAGTATTTT.

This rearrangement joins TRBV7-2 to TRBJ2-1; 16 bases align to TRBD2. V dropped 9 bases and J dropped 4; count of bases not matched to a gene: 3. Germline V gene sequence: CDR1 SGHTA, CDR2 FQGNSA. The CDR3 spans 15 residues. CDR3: CASGTSGGAYNEQFF. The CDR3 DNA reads TGTGCCAGTGGGACTAGCGGGGGGGCTTACAATGAGCAGTTCTTC.

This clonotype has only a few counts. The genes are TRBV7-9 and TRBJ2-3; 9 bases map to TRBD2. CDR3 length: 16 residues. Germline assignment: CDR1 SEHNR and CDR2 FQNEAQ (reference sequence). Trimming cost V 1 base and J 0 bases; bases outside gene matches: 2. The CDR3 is CASSLELAGSTDTQYF. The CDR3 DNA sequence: TGTGCCAGCAGCTTAGAGCTAGCGGGAAGCACAGATACGCAGTATTTT.

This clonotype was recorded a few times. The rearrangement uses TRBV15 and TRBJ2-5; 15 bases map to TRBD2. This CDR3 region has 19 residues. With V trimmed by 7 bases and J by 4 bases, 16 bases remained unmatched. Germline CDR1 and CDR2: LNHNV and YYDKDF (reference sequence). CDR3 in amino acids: CATISGLAGGTPGGETQYF. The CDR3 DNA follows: TGTGCCACCATTTCGGGACTAGCGGGAGGTACCCCCGGCGGAGAGACCCAGTACTTC.

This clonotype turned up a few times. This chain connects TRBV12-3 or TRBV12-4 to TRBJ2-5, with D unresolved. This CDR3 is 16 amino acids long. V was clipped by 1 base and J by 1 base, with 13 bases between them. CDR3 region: CASSLGRDGTQETQYF. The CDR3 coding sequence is TGTGCCAGCAGTTTAGGGCGAGACGGAACCCAAGAGACCCAGTACTTC.

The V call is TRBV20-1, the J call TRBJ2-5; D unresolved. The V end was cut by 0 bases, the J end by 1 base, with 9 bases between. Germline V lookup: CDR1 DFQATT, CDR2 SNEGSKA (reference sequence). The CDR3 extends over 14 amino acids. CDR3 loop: CSARDRVVQETQYF. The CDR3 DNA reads TGCAGTGCTAGAGATAGGGTAGTCCAAGAGACCCAGTACTTC.

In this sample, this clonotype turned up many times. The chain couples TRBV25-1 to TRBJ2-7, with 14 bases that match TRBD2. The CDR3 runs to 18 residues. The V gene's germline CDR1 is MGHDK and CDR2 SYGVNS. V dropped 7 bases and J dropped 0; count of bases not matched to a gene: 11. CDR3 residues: CASTTMTSGRGDSYEQYF. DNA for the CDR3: TGTGCCAGCACTACAATGACTAGCGGGAGGGGCGACTCCTACGAGCAGTACTTC.

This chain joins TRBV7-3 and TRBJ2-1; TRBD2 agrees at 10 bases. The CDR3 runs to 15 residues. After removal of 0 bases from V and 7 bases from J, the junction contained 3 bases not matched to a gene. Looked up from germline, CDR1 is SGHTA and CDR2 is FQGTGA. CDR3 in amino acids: CASSLTGLAWNEQFF. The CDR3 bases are TGTGCCAGCAGCTTAACGGGACTAGCGTGGAATGAGCAGTTCTTC.

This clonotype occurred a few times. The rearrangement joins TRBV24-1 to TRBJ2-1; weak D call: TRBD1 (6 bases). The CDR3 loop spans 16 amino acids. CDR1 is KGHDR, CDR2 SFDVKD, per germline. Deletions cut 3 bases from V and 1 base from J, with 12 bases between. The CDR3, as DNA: TGTGCCACCAGTGATCTCGACAGGTTTTCCTACAATGAGCAGTTCTTC. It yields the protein CATSDLDRFSYNEQFF.

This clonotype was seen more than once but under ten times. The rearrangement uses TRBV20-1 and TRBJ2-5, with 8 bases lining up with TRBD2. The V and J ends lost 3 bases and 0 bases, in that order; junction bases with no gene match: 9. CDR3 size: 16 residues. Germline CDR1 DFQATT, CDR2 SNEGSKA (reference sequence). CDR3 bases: TGCAGTGCTAGGCCGGCGGGGGGCCTGTACCAAGAGACCCAGTACTTC. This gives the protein CSARPAGGLYQETQYF.

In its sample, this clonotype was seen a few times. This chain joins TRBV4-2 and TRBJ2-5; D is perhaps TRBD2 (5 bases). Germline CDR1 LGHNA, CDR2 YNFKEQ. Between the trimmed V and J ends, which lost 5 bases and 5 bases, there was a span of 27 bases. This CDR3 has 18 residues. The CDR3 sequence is CASSSSWGWTGISETQYF. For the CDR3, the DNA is TGTGCCAGCAGCTCCTCATGGGGTTGGACGGGAATTTCGGAGACCCAGTACTTC.

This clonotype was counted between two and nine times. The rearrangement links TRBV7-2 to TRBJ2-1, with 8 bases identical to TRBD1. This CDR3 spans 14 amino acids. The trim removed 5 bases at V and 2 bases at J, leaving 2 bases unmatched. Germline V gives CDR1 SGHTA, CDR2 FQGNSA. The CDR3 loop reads CASSRTGTYNEQFF. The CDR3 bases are TGTGCCAGCAGCCGGACAGGGACCTACAATGAGCAGTTCTTC.

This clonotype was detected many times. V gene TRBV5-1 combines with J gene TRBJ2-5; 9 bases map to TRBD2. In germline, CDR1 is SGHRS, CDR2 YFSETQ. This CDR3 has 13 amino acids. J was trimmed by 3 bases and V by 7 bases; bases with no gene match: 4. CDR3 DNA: TGCGCCAGCGGGAGCGGGGGGAAAGAGACCCAGTACTTC. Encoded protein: CASGSGGKETQYF. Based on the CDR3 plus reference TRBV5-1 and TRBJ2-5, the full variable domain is KAGVTQTPRYLIKTRGQQVTLSCSPISGHRSVSWYQQTPGQGLQFLFEYFSETQRNKGNFPGRFSGRQFSNSRSEMNVSTLELGDSALYLCASGSGGKETQYFGPGTRLLVL.

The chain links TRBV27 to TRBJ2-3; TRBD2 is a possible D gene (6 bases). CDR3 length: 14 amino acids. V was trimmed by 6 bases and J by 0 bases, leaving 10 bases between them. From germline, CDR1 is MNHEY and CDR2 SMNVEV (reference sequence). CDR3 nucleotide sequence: TGTGCCAGCAGAACTACTAGCAGCACAGATACGCAGTATTTT. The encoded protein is CASRTTSSTDTQYF.

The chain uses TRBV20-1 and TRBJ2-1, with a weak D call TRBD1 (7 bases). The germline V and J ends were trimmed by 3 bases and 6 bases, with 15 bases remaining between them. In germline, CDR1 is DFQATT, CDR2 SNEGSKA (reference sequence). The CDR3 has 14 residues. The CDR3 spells CSAREGAVGNEQFF. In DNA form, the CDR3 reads TGCAGTGCTAGGGAGGGGGCGGTGGGCAATGAGCAGTTCTTC.

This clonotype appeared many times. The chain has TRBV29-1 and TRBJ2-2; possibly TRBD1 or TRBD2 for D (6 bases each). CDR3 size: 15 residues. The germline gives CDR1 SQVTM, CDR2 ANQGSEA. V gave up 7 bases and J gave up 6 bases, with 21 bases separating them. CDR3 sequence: CSAVLPGAPAGELFF. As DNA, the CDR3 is TGCAGCGCCGTGCTTCCGGGGGCACCTGCCGGGGAGCTGTTTTTT.

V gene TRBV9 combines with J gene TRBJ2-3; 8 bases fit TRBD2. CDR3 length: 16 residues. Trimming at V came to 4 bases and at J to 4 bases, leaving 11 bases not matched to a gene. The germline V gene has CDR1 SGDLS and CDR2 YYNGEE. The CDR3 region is CASSLGLELVPDTQYF. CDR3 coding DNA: TGTGCCAGCAGCTTGGGACTAGAACTCGTTCCAGATACGCAGTATTTT.

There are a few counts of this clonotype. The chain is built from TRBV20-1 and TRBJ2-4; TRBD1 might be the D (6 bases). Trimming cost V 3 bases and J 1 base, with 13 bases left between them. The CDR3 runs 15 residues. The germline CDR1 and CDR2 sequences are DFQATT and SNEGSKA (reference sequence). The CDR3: CSASAHDRAKNIQYF. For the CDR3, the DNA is TGCAGTGCTAGCGCTCATGACAGGGCCAAAAACATTCAGTACTTC.

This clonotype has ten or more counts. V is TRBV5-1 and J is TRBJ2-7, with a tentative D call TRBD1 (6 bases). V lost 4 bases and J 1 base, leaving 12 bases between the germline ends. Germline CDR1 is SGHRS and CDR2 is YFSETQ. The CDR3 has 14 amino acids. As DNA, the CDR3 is TGCGCCAGCAGCCTAGGGGGTATATCCTACGAGCAGTACTTC. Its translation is CASSLGGISYEQYF.

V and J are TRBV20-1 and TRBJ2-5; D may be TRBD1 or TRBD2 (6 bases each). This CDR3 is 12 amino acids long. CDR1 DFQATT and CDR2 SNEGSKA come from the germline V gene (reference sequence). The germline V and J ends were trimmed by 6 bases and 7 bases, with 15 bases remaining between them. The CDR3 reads CSARTGGRTQYF. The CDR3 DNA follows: TGCAGTGCCCGTACCGGGGGCAGGACCCAGTACTTC.